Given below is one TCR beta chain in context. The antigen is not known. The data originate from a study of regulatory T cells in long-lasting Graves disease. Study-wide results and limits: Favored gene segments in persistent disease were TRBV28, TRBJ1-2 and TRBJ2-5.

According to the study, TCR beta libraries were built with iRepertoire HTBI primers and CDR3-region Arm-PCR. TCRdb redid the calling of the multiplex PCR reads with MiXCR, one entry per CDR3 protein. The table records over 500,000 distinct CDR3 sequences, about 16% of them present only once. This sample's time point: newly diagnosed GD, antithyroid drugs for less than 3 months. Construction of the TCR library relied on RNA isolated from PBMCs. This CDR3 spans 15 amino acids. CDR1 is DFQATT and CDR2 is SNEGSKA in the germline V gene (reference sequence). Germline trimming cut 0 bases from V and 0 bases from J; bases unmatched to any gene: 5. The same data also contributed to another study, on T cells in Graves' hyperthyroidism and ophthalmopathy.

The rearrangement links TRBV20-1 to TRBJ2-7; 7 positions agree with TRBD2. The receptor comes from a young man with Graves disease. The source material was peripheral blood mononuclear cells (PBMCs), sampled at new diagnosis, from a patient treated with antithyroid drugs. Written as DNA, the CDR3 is TGCAGTGCTAGAGAGGCTAGCGGTAGCTCCTACGAGCAGTACTTC. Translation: CSAREASGSSYEQYF.